Listed below are T cell receptor beta chains from one sample, sequenced in a study of shared clonotypes between healthy human individuals. Clones were read by immunoSEQ multiplex PCR, and TCRdb kept only the in-frame ones, dropping some. The sample consists of around 980,000 clones, around 82% of them appearing once. Sequenced: memory CD4+ T cells from PBMCs. The source of these receptors is a man aged 18-30 years in good health. Some clones in this sample may be carry-over from other donors' samples. Both conserved end residues are trimmed from each CDR3.

j_call v_call cdr3_aa
TRBJ2-5 TRBV7-9 ASSLSQYQETQY
TRBJ1-3 TRBV19 ASSPQGSGNTIY
TRBJ1-1 TRBV9 ASTEGPGGEAF
TRBJ2-1 TRBV6-6 ASSYGLINEQF
TRBJ1-1 TRBV5-6 ASSLPGTVNTEAF
TRBJ1-6 TRBV28 ASKTVVSYNSPLH
TRBJ1-5 TRBV30 AWSYGGNSNQPQH
TRBJ2-2 TRBV10-3 AISPVVPGNTGELF
TRBJ2-5 TRBV7-9 ASSFWLAGEETQY
TRBJ2-5 TRBV30 AWSIGETQY
TRBJ2-5 TRBV7-7 ASSVTGVGETQY
TRBJ2-7 TRBV2 ASKTSGRIPYEQY
TRBJ1-2 TRBV5-1 ASSLQASSNYGYT
TRBJ2-5 TRBV27 ASSFQRQETQY
TRBJ1-6 TRBV7-2 ASSPRGGGDAYNSPLH
TRBJ2-1 TRBV5-1 ASSLGGTNNEQF
TRBJ1-2 TRBV28 ASFSGRDGYT
TRBJ2-4 TRBV5-6 ASSFRLAGAQNIQY
TRBJ1-2 TRBV9 ASSPSPFQGGGYT
TRBJ2-1 TRBV6-5 ASSTTSGRHNEQF
TRBJ2-5 TRBV9 ASSPRDSQETQY
TRBJ2-3 TRBV4-1 ASSQVAGTMAQY
TRBJ2-4 TRBV18 ASSPIGAKNIQY
TRBJ2-2 TRBV9 ASSGRWDGARWDTGELF
TRBJ2-7 TRBV7-9 ASSLGEGRTGGYEQY
TRBJ2-1 TRBV19 ASSAQAGGYNEQF
TRBJ2-7 TRBV5-1 ASSPARGQDLSYEQY
TRBJ1-1 TRBV10-2 ASGGQGMNTEAF
TRBJ1-5 TRBV2 ASSEGYQPQH
TRBJ1-5 TRBV29-1 SVETRGPRQPQH
TRBJ2-5 TRBV7-9 ASSSQETQY
TRBJ1-2 TRBV19 ASSIKGRQAFYGYT
TRBJ2-3 TRBV5-1 ASSFQAGGRDTQY
TRBJ1-1 TRBV14 ASSQPRVLRTEAF
TRBJ1-2 TRBV6-5 ASSYSGRGPYGYT
TRBJ2-3 TRBV9 ASSVGPISTDTQY
TRBJ2-7 TRBV9 ASSPRGAGYEQY
TRBJ1-1 TRBV5-4 ASSLGYRMNTEAF
TRBJ2-1 TRBV4-1 ASSLQVGTYNEQF
TRBJ1-5 TRBV28 ASSGQTNQPQH
TRBJ2-5 TRBV7-7 ASSRTSVGETQY
TRBJ1-2 TRBV15 ATSSGQGLGGYT
TRBJ1-5 TRBV28 ASSLWQGNQPQH
TRBJ1-5 TRBV18 ASSSTSSNQPQH
TRBJ2-5 TRBV18 ASSRQRETQY